Detailed here is one T cell receptor (beta chain). The data were obtained in a study of blood T cell repertoires in COVID-19. Study at large: Nucleic acid was either cDNA or gDNA, and it came from T cells, B-cell-depleted T cells, or PBMCs.

Patients from Seattle were sampled longitudinally, starting during active infection. Produced via immunoSEQ multiplex PCR; TCRdb's table is partial and in-frame only. Of 50,000 to 75,000 clones listed, 78% are singletons. CDR1 and CDR2 (germline): MNHEY, SVGAGI. V lost 6 bases, J lost 11 bases, and 10 bases lay in between. This CDR3 has 10 residues. The origin of this receptor is a man aged 60 to 75 with COVID-19, enrolled during active disease. Sequencing was performed on peripheral blood. The rearrangement uses TRBV6-5 and TRBJ1-1; D is unclear. CDR3 in amino acids: CASREGFAFF. DNA of the CDR3: TGTGCCAGCAGAGAGGGTTTCGCTTTCTTT.